This T cell receptor beta chain comes out of a study of CD8 T cells in Susac syndrome. Study-level background: When their blood was taken, the Susac syndrome patients had either not yet had any therapy, were taking corticosteroids, or were taking intravenous immunoglobulin alone. Whole-study findings and limits: Clonal expansion was absent from the CD4+ T cell repertoires in Susac syndrome.

Turning to this clonotype: Antigen: not known.

Germline loops: CDR1 SGDLS, CDR2 YYNGEE. CDR3 length equals 14 residues. The V gene end was trimmed by 2 bases and the J gene end by 7 bases; junction bases not matched to a gene: 4. After extraction with the RNeasy kit, about 0.5 to 1 ug of the RNA was reverse transcribed using random hexamers. An immunoSEQ multiplex PCR amplified TCR beta CDR3 over 54 Vbeta and 13 Jbeta. TCRdb analysed the immunoSEQ multiplex PCR reads with MiXCR anew, one entry per CDR3 protein. The table has hundreds of thousands of distinct CDR3 sequences, approximately 94% seen once. Sequencing used CD4+ T cells from PBMCs. The chain links TRBV9 to TRBJ1-4; 8 bases match TRBD1. This TCR derives from a human donor with Susac syndrome. CDR3 sequence (DNA): TGTGCCAGCAGCGTCAATACAGGGGGTGAAAAACTGTTTTTT. Its protein is CASSVNTGGEKLFF.